The 14 T cell receptor beta chains reported below all come from one sample, sequenced in a study of T cell responses to AZD1222 COVID-19 vaccine. The data were produced by immunoSEQ multiplex PCR, yet TCRdb's version contains in-frame clones alone and is incomplete. The table records around 77,000 clones, around 87% of them present only once. Sequencing was performed on peripheral blood, taken on day 0 of AZD1222 vaccination. The receptor set was obtained from an adult in good health.

The rearrangement uses TRBV4-2 and TRBJ2-1; 11 bases are shared with TRBD2. Germline-derived CDR1 and CDR2 are LGHNA and YNFKEQ. J lost 12 bases, V lost 1 base, and 11 bases had no gene match. CDR3 size: 16 residues. The CDR3 here is CASSQGVAGGRLVQFF. The CDR3, as DNA: TGTGCCAGCAGCCAAGGGGTAGCGGGGGGGCGGCTTGTGCAGTTCTTC.

This clone was seen more than once but under ten times. CDR3 sequence (DNA): TGTGCCAGCAGCTCTACAGGGTCCTATAATTCACCCCTCCACTTT. Protein: CASSSTGSYNSPLHF. The chain combines TRBV5-4 with TRBJ1-6; D may be TRBD1 (6 bases). The CDR3 is 15 amino acids. V was shortened by 3 bases and J by 1 base, with 8 bases between the two germline ends. Per the germline V gene, CDR1 is SGHNT and CDR2 is YYREEE (reference sequence).

This clone has only one observation. The chain links TRBV18 to TRBJ1-1; maybe TRBD1 (5 bases). Germline values: CDR1 KGHSH, CDR2 LQKENI. Trimming removed 3 bases from V and 4 bases from J, with 12 bases in between. This CDR3 has 14 residues. Here the CDR3 reads CASSPREQGTEAFF. CDR3 sequence (DNA): TGTGCCAGCTCACCGCGGGAGCAGGGCACTGAAGCTTTCTTT.

This chain uses TRBV4-1 with TRBJ2-1; perhaps D is TRBD1 or TRBD2 (5 bases each). The CDR3 spans 14 residues. Trimming took 3 bases from V and 6 from J, leaving 12 bases between them. Germline CDR1 is MGHRA and CDR2 is YSYEKL. The CDR3 region is CASSHWDRFNEQFF. The CDR3 DNA reads as TGCGCCAGCAGCCACTGGGACCGCTTCAATGAGCAGTTCTTC.

This chain uses TRBV5-1 with TRBJ2-7, with unresolved D. Trimming cost V 6 bases and J 0 bases, with 13 bases left between them. Looked up from germline, CDR1 is SGHRS and CDR2 is YFSETQ. CDR3 size: 14 residues. The CDR3 nucleotides are TGCGCCAGCACTGAGGACGCCAGCTCCTACGAGCAGTACTTC. As protein: CASTEDASSYEQYF.

CDR3 nucleotide sequence: TGTGCCAGCAGCAGGGACAGGAACACTGAAGCTTTCTTT. Translating it yields CASSRDRNTEAFF. This sequence joins TRBV5-6 and TRBJ1-1; TRBD1 aligns across 7 bases. The CDR3 runs to 13 residues. The J segment lost 1 base and the V segment lost 4 bases, leaving 1 base of the junction unmatched. CDR1 is SGHDT, CDR2 YYEEEE, per germline.

The table lists this clone with a count of one. This chain joins TRBV9 and TRBJ1-1, with 8 bases that match TRBD1. The V segment lost 0 bases and the J segment 5 bases; nucleotides outside the gene matches: 3. This CDR3 is 14 amino acids long. Looked up from germline, CDR1 is SGDLS and CDR2 is YYNGEE. This chain's CDR3 is CASSVVDRVTEAFF. The CDR3 DNA sequence: TGTGCCAGCAGCGTAGTGGACAGGGTTACTGAAGCTTTCTTT.

This sequence joins TRBV28 and TRBJ1-2; D is ambiguous. CDR1 and CDR2 (germline): MDHEN, SYDVKM. The V end lost 9 bases, the J end lost 0 bases, and 5 bases lay between the germline ends. The CDR3 contains 11 residues. The CDR3 spells CASSTNYGYTF. DNA of the CDR3: TGTGCCAGTTCAACTAACTATGGCTACACCTTC.

V gene TRBV19 combines with J gene TRBJ2-5, with TRBD1 matching 7 bases. Trimming cost V 6 bases and J 5 bases; bases outside gene matches: 6. Germline V gene data show CDR1 as LNHDA and CDR2 as SQIVND (reference sequence). The length of the CDR3 is 13 residues. CDR3 amino acids: CASRETGIETQYF. The CDR3, as DNA: TGTGCCAGTAGGGAGACAGGGATTGAGACCCAGTACTTC.

This chain uses TRBV7-2 with TRBJ2-7; D gene ambiguous. CDR1 is SGHTA, CDR2 FQGNSA, per germline. The V end was cut by 5 bases, the J end by 3 bases, with 5 bases between. CDR3 length: 11 residues. The CDR3 loop is CASSTNYEQYF. The CDR3 DNA follows: TGTGCCAGCAGCACGAACTACGAGCAGTACTTC.

In its sample, this clone was seen once. This chain links TRBV18 with TRBJ2-5, with no clear D. V lost 2 bases, J lost 7 bases, and 20 bases lay in between. This CDR3 is built from 16 residues. Germline V gene lookup returns CDR1 KGHSH and CDR2 LQKENI. The CDR3 DNA reads TGTGCCAGCTCACCAACCTCAACAGATTCTGTCGGGACCCAGTACTTC. It is translated as CASSPTSTDSVGTQYF.

The rearrangement joins TRBV28 to TRBJ1-6, with a weak D call TRBD1 (5 bases). The germline V gene encodes CDR1 MDHEN and CDR2 SYDVKM. The CDR3 has 15 residues. Trimming pared 5 bases from V and 4 bases from J, leaving 12 bases between. This CDR3 is CASSQTGRYNSPLHF. The CDR3 nucleotides are TGTGCCAGCAGTCAAACAGGCCGTTATAATTCACCCCTCCACTTT.

This clone was seen only once. The rearrangement links TRBV18 to TRBJ1-6; 7 bases fit TRBD1. CDR1 and CDR2 (germline): KGHSH, LQKENI. This CDR3 is 14 amino acids long. V gave up 4 bases and J gave up 8 bases; unmatched junction bases: 5. The CDR3 spells CASSRDSLDSPLHF. DNA of the CDR3: TGTGCCAGCTCACGGGACAGTTTAGATTCACCCCTCCACTTT.

This rearrangement joins TRBV9 to TRBJ1-1; D possibly corresponds to TRBD1 (5 bases). Trimming removed 2 bases from V and 2 bases from J, with 7 bases in between. The CDR3 totals 13 residues. The V gene's germline CDR1 is SGDLS and CDR2 YYNGEE. The DNA for the CDR3 is TGTGCCAGCAGCGTCCGGGACAACACTGAAGCTTTCTTT. Its protein product is CASSVRDNTEAFF.